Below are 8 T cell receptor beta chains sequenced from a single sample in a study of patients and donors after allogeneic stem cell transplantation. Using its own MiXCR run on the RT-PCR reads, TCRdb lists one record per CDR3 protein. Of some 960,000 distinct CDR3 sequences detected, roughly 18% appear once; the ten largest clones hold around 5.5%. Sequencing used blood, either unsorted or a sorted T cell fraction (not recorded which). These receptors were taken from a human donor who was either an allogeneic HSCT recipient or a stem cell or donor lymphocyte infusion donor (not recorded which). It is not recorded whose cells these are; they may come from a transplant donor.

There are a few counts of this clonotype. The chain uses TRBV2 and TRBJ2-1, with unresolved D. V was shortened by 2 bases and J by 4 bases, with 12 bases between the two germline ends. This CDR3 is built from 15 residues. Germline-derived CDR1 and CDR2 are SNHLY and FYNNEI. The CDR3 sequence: CASSESYSGYNEQFF. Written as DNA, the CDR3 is TGTGCCAGCAGTGAAAGCTATTCAGGATACAATGAGCAGTTCTTC. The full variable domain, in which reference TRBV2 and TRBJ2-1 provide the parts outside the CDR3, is EPEVTQTPSHQVTQMGQEVILRCVPISNHLYFYWYRQILGQKVEFLVSFYNNEISEKSEIFDDQFSVERPDGSNFTLKIRSTKLEDSAMYFCASSESYSGYNEQFFGPGTRLTVL.

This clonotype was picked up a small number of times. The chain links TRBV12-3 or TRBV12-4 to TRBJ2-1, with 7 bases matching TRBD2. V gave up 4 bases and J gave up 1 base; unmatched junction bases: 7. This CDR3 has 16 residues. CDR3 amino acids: CASSWPPAGSYNEQFF. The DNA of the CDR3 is TGTGCCAGCAGTTGGCCCCCAGCGGGGTCCTACAATGAGCAGTTCTTC.

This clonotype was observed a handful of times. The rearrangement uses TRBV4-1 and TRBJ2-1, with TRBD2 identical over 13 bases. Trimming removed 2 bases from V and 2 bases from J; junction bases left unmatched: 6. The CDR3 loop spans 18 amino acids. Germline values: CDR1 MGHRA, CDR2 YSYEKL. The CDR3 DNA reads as TGCGCCAGCAGCCAAAGACTAGCGGGAGGCTCACCCTACAATGAGCAGTTCTTC. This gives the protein CASSQRLAGGSPYNEQFF.

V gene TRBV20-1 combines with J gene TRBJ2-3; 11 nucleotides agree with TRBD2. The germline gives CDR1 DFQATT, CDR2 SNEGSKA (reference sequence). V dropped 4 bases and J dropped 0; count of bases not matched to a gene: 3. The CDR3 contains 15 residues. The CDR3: CSAIAGGQSTDTQYF. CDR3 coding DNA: TGCAGTGCTATAGCGGGGGGGCAGAGCACAGATACGCAGTATTTT.

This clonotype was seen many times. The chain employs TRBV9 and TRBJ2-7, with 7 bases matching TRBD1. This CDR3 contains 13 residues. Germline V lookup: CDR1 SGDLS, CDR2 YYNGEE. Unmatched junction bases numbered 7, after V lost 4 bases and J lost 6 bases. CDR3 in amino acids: CASSPRQGSEQYF. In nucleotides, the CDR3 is TGTGCCAGCAGCCCCCGACAGGGTAGCGAGCAGTACTTC.

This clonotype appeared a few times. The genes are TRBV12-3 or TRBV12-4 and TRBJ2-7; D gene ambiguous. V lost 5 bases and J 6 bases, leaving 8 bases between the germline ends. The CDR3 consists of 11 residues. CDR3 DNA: TGTGCCAGCAGTCCCAACATCGAGCAGTACTTC. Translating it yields CASSPNIEQYF.

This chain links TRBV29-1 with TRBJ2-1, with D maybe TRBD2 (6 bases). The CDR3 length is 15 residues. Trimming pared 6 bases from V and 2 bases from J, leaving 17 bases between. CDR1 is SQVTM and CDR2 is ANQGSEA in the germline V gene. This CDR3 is CSVTSWTSPYNEQFF. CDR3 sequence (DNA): TGCAGCGTCACTAGCTGGACGTCACCCTACAATGAGCAGTTCTTC.

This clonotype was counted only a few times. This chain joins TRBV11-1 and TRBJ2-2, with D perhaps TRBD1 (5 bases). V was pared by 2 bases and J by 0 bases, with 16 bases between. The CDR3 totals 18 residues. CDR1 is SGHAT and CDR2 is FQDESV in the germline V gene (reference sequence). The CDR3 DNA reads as TGTGCCAGCAGCTTAAACGTGCGGACAAACACGAACACCGGGGAGCTGTTTTTT. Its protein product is CASSLNVRTNTNTGELFF.